This TCR beta chain was identified in a study of regulatory T cells in long-lasting Graves disease. This CDR3 comprises 14 residues. V was clipped by 7 bases and J by 6 bases, with 16 bases between them. iRepertoire HTBI primers and Arm-PCR of CDR3 regions built TCR beta libraries. In the original processing: From all samples, identification returned some 13 TRBJ and approximately 67 TRBV segments. TCRdb passed the multiplex PCR reads through MiXCR, listing each CDR3 protein once. TCRdb, not the authors, supplied the V and J calls. This sample has 650,000 to 850,000 distinct CDR3 sequences, with 25% to 35% found just once. Study observations and caveats: TRBV28, TRBJ1-2 and TRBJ2-5 were favored in persistent disease. The persistent group shared roughly 2,700 public clonotypes, more than the approximately 1,000 shared by new patients.

Time point defined: persistent/refractory GD, antithyroid drugs over 5 years with positive TRAb. Scientists built the TCR library using RNA that was extracted from PBMCs. Criteria from the American Thyroid Association guidelines were applied to diagnose Graves' disease. Remarks on this clonotype: As yet, its antigen is unknown.

Sequenced here: peripheral blood mononuclear cells (PBMCs), sampled when the disease was refractory, from a patient treated with antithyroid drugs. This clonotype originated in a female donor with Graves disease. The chain couples TRBV12-3 or TRBV12-4 to TRBJ1-5; D not resolved. This CDR3 reads CASNWAGNGQPQHF. The CDR3 DNA follows: TGTGCCAGCAATTGGGCGGGTAATGGTCAGCCCCAGCATTTT.